A single sample is the source of the 14 T cell receptor beta chains below, sequenced in a study of blood T cell repertoires in COVID-19. Profiled with immunoSEQ multiplex PCR; TCRdb holds only in-frame clones, not every one. This table has approximately 300,000 clones, about 89% appearing once. The sample comprised peripheral blood. The receptors were sampled from a man aged 25 to 40 with acute or convalescent COVID-19.

The chain employs TRBV5-1 and TRBJ2-2, with TRBD2 matching 13 bases. Germline V gene sequence: CDR1 SGHRS, CDR2 YFSETQ. The junction had 12 bases not matched to a gene; V was cut back by 3 bases and J by 7 bases. The CDR3 is made up of 18 amino acids. Here the CDR3 reads CASSSRLAGGSGVGELFF. The CDR3 DNA sequence: TGCGCCAGCAGCTCCCGACTAGCGGGGGGCTCGGGTGTCGGGGAGCTGTTTTTT.

This clone has a single count. The chain recombines TRBV27 with TRBJ1-1, with D unclear. V gave up 8 bases and J gave up 4 bases, with 17 bases separating them. Germline V gene data show CDR1 as MNHEY and CDR2 as SMNVEV (reference sequence). The CDR3 has 14 residues. The CDR3: CASFRWKGVTEAFF. The CDR3 bases are TGTGCCAGCTTCCGATGGAAGGGAGTCACTGAAGCTTTCTTT.

This clone was counted only a few times. This rearrangement joins TRBV7-2 to TRBJ1-2; D unclear. Trimming pared 3 bases from V and 7 bases from J, leaving 18 bases between. The CDR3 totals 15 residues. In germline, CDR1 is SGHTA, CDR2 FQGNSA. The DNA of the CDR3 is TGTGCCAGCAGCTTTAGCGCATCGGCATTAGGTGGCTACACCTTC. Amino acids: CASSFSASALGGYTF.

This chain links TRBV30 with TRBJ2-7; a possible D gene is TRBD2 (6 bases). The germline V gene has CDR1 GTSNPN and CDR2 SVGIG (reference sequence). The CDR3 loop spans 13 amino acids. Trimming took off 8 bases at V and 0 bases at J, with 14 bases between the two ends. The CDR3 sequence is CARSRGSSYEQYF. The CDR3 DNA sequence: TGTGCCCGCAGTCGGGGGAGCTCCTACGAGCAGTACTTC. The full variable domain, with the rest looked up from reference TRBV30 and TRBJ2-7, is SQTIHQWPATLVQPVGSPLSLECTVEGTSNPNLYWYRQAAGRGLQLLFYSVGIGQISSEVPQNLSASRPQDRQFILSSKKLLLSDSGFYLCARSRGSSYEQYFGPGTRLTVT.

The chain carries TRBV28 and TRBJ1-3; TRBD1 is a possible D gene (5 bases). Trimming left V 4 bases short and J 4 bases short, with 20 bases between. This CDR3 has 17 residues. Germline CDR1 MDHEN, CDR2 SYDVKM. CDR3 sequence (DNA): TGTGCCAGCAGTTCTCTCTCAGGGATAATTAGGGGAAACACCATATATTTT. Its protein product is CASSSLSGIIRGNTIYF.

The chain is built from TRBV9 and TRBJ2-3; D perhaps matches TRBD2 (6 bases). The germline V gene encodes CDR1 SGDLS and CDR2 YYNGEE. Trimming stripped 4 bases from V and 3 bases from J, with 15 bases between. This CDR3 has 15 residues. CDR3 sequence: CASSNRGSRTDTQYF. CDR3 nucleotide sequence: TGTGCCAGCAGCAATCGGGGGAGTCGGACAGATACGCAGTATTTT.

In this sample, this clone turned up a few times. The chain couples TRBV19 to TRBJ1-1; 8 bases align to TRBD1. This CDR3 has 13 residues. Per the germline V gene, CDR1 is LNHDA and CDR2 is SQIVND (reference sequence). The ends lost 3 bases at V and 12 bases at J; junction bases unmatched: 9. Here the CDR3 DNA reads TGTGCCAGTAGTATCACTGGACAGGGTTCAACTTTCTTT. Its protein product is CASSITGQGSTFF.

The rearrangement uses TRBV18 and TRBJ1-1; D is ambiguous. Between the trimmed V and J ends, which lost 5 bases and 5 bases, there was a span of 12 bases. Germline V CDR1 and CDR2: KGHSH, LQKENI. The CDR3 loop spans 13 amino acids. The CDR3 protein is CASSTVAGTEAFF. CDR3 nucleotide sequence: TGTGCCAGCTCAACAGTCGCGGGGACTGAAGCTTTCTTT.

The V call is TRBV20-1, the J call TRBJ2-2, with D perhaps matching TRBD1 (5 bases). V lost 3 bases and J lost 5, with 13 bases in between. The CDR3 sequence is 14 residues long. Germline assignment: CDR1 DFQATT and CDR2 SNEGSKA (reference sequence). The CDR3 nucleotides are TGCAGTGCTAGTAGAAGGGGAAAGACCGGGGAGCTGTTTTTT. Translated, it gives CSASRRGKTGELFF.

This clone was observed a few times. At the DNA level, this CDR3 is encoded by other sequences in the same sample as well. The genes are TRBV28 and TRBJ1-2, with unresolved D. V was trimmed by 3 bases and J by 5 bases, leaving 7 bases between them. There are 12 residues in the CDR3. In germline, CDR1 is MDHEN, CDR2 SYDVKM. The CDR3 reads CASSLQAYGYTF. CDR3 sequence (DNA): TGTGCCAGCAGTTTGCAGGCTTATGGCTACACCTTC.

The chain carries TRBV4-1 and TRBJ2-3, with 7 bases matching TRBD2. J gave up 6 bases and V 2 bases, and 8 bases lay outside the gene matches. CDR1 and CDR2 (germline): MGHRA, YSYEKL. This CDR3 is built from 15 residues. The CDR3 DNA sequence: TGCGCCAGCAGCCAACCCGGGACTAAATCTGATACGCAGTATTTT. It yields the protein CASSQPGTKSDTQYF.

The DNA of the CDR3 is TGTGCCAGCAGCGAAGAGCGGAGATCCTACAATGAGCAGTTCTTC. This gives the protein CASSEERRSYNEQFF. The chain is built from TRBV13 and TRBJ2-1, with D possibly being TRBD2 (5 bases). Per germline, CDR1 PRHDT and CDR2 FYEKMQ (reference sequence). The length of the CDR3 is 15 residues. V dropped 5 bases and J dropped 1 base, with 12 bases sitting between them.

In DNA form, the CDR3 reads TGCAGTGCTAGTGAGGTCGGAGCAGGGGGCGCAGATACGCAGTATTTT. This codes for CSASEVGAGGADTQYF. The rearrangement uses TRBV20-1 and TRBJ2-3; TRBD1 aligns across 8 bases. This CDR3 spans 16 amino acids. CDR1 is DFQATT, CDR2 SNEGSKA, per germline (reference sequence). The V and J ends lost 3 bases and 4 bases, in that order; junction bases with no gene match: 12.

The sample holds one count of this clone. This chain uses TRBV19 with TRBJ1-5; unclear D gene. CDR1 is LNHDA and CDR2 is SQIVND in the germline V gene (reference sequence). This CDR3 has 15 amino acids. The V end lost 3 bases, the J end lost 6 bases, and 15 bases lay between the germline ends. The chain's CDR3 is CASSIGLIFRQPQHF. The CDR3 coding sequence is TGTGCCAGTAGTATTGGTCTAATTTTCCGTCAGCCCCAGCATTTT.